The entry below describes one T cell receptor beta chain. Its antigen is unknown. No base quality information exists; no much larger clone differs at one position. CDR1 is given as SGHDN and CDR2 as FVKESK, both from the germline V gene. Reading from cysteine to phenylalanine, the CDR3 counts 13 amino acids. Only the CDR3 DNA stays, 39 bases, in frame from base 1. Trimming removed 5 bases from V and 1 base from J, leaving 8 bases between the germline ends. Sample time point, as interpreted from the label and publication: after dendritic cell vaccination, including at tumor progression/relapse. Selection of patients required sufficient residual fresh-frozen tumor tissue and over two years of available survival data. An isocitrate dehydrogenase mutation was not carried by any of the glioblastoma patients, although molecular status was otherwise variable. PBMC collection took place before vaccination, two weeks after the third vaccination, and at tumor progression if progression occurred. The Qiagen DNeasy Blood extraction Kit was used for extraction of genomic DNA.

TCRB CDR3 regions were amplified from about 1.9 ug genomic DNA, or all available DNA if less, using the immunoSEQ assay. The multiplex PCR relied on 60 forward primers for TCR V beta segments and 13 reverse primers for J beta segments. To estimate the number of reads per starting template, synthetic control templates were added to each sample at limiting dilution. The Illumina HiSeq System generated sequencing reads of 87 bp. As for how the authors treated the data: To remove PCR and sequencing errors, closely related sequences were merged with a nearest neighbor algorithm. TCR overlap was measured as the percentage of unique tumor TCR beta sequences also present in the same patient's peripheral blood. TCRdb re-hosts the immuneACCESS table, in-frame sequences only. Its copies lack some clones; in the studies checked, an unresolved V gene accounts for under half of them, and the cause for the rest is not known. The V and J calls and the clone size are those of that table, but D and trimming were determined from the DNA. This sample lists 60,000 or so clones; about 89% were detected once. In total, the top ten clones hold around 10% of the sample.

This sample was included in a study of glioma-infiltrating T cells after dendritic cell vaccination (dated by TCRdb to between 2015 and 2016). The study in broad terms: The cohort included around 15 glioblastoma patients drawn from Phase I and II dendritic cell vaccination trials, of whom 9 were newly diagnosed and 6 had recurrent disease. Each patient got three intradermal injections of the dendritic cell vaccine, spaced at biweekly intervals, in the arm below the axilla. Survival after dendritic cell vaccination was correlated with TCR sequencing metrics, including TIL content and tumor-blood repertoire overlap. In glioblastoma patients vaccinated with dendritic cells, deep sequencing of TCR beta CDR3 regions served to measure the amount of tumor-infiltrating lymphocytes and to compare repertoires between tumor and blood. To make the vaccine, monocyte-derived dendritic cells were cultured for less than nine days with IL-4 and GM-CSF and then pulsed overnight with autologous tumor lysate. Autologous tumor lysate-pulsed dendritic cell vaccination was administered to the patients between 2003 and 2012.

What the study reported, not specific to this receptor: TCR clonality showed no direct relationship with survival, which suggests that a diverse polyclonal response may be important. Longer time to progression and overall survival after dendritic cell vaccination were predicted by higher estimated pretreatment TIL content. The three-group TCR overlap response model was characterized as speculative, and prospective validation of the model was stated to be required. The cohort was small and heterogeneous, with few patients having full blood and tumor sets and even fewer initial-recurrent tumor pairs.

The sequence came from a human donor with glioblastoma. Sample: blood, taken after dendritic cell vaccination. This chain joins TRBV14 to TRBJ1-1, with the D gene not confidently named. The DNA is TGTGCCAGCAGCGCCACATGGAACACTGAAGCTTTCTTT. Its protein product is CASSATWNTEAFF. Joined to the reference TRBV14 and TRBJ1-1 proteins, this CDR3 gives the full variable domain: EAGVTQFPSHSVIEKGQTVTLRCDPISGHDNLYWYRRVMGKEIKFLLHFVKESKQDESGMPNNRFLAERTGGTYSTLKVQPAELEDSGVYFCASSATWNTEAFFGQGTRLTVV.